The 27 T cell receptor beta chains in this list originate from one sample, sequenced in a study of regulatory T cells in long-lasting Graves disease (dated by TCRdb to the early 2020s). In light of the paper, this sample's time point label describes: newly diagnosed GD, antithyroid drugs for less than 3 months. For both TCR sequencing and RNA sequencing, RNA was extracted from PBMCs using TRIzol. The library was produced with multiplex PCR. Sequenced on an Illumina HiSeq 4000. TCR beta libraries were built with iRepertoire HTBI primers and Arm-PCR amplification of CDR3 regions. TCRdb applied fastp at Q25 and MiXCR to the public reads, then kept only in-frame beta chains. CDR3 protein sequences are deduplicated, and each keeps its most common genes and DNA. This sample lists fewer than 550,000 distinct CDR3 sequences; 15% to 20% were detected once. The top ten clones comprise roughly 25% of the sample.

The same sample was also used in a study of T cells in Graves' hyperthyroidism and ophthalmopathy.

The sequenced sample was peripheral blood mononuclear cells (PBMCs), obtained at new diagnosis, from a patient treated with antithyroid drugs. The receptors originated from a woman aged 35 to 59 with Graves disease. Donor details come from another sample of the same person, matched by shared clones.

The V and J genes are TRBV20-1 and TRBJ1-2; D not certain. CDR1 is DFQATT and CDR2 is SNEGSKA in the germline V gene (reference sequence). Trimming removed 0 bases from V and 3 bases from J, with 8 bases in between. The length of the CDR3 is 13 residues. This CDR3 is CSARENTYYGYTF. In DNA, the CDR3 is TGCAGTGCTAGAGAAAATACGTACTATGGCTACACCTTC.

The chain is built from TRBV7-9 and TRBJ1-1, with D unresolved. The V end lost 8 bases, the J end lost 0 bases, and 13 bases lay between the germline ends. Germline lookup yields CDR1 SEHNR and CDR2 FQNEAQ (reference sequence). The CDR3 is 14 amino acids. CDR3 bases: TGTGCCAGCCGACGAGGCAGCCTGAACACTGAAGCTTTCTTT. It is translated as CASRRGSLNTEAFF.

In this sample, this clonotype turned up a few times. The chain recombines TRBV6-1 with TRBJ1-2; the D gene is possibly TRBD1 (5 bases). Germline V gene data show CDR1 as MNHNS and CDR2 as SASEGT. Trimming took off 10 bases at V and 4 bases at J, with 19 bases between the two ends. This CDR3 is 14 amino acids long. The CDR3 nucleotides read TGTGCCACTCAGGGACCGGGATCGGGCTATGGCTACACCTTC. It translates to CATQGPGSGYGYTF.

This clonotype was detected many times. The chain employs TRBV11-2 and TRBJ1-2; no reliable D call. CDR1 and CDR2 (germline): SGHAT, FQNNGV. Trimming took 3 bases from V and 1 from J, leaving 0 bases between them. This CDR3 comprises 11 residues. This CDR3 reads CASSFNYGYTF. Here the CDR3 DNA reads TGTGCCAGCAGCTTTAACTATGGCTACACCTTC.

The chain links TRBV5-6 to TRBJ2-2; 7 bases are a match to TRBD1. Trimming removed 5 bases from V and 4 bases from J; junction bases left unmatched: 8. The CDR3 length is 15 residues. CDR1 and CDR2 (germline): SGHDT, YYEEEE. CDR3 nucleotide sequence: TGTGCCAGCAGGGAGACAGGGTGGGCCACCGGGGAGCTGTTTTTT. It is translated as CASRETGWATGELFF.

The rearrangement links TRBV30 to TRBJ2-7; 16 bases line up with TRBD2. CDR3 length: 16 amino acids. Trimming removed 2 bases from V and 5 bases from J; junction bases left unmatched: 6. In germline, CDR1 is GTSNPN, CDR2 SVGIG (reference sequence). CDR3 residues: CAWSTGTSGGGNEQYF. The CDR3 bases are TGTGCCTGGAGTACCGGGACTAGCGGGGGGGGCAACGAGCAGTACTTC.

The CDR3 sequence is CASSVGLSNLNEKLFF. For the CDR3, the DNA is TGTGCCAGCAGCGTAGGACTTTCGAATCTTAATGAAAAACTGTTTTTT. The genes are TRBV9 and TRBJ1-4; D is uncertain. V lost 0 bases, J lost 4 bases, and 13 bases lay in between. Germline lookup yields CDR1 SGDLS and CDR2 YYNGEE. The CDR3 has 16 amino acids.

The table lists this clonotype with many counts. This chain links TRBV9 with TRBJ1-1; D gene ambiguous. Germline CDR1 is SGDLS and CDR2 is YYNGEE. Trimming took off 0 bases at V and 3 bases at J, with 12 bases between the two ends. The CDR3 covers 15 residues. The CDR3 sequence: CASSVESNIDTEAFF. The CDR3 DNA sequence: TGTGCCAGCAGCGTAGAATCGAATATAGACACTGAAGCTTTCTTT.

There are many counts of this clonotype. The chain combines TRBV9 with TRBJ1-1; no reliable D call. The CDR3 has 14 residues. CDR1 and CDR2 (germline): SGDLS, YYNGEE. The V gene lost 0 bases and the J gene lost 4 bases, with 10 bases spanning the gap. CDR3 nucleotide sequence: TGTGCCAGCAGCGTAGACGTTGGGATCACTGAAGCTTTCTTT. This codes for CASSVDVGITEAFF.

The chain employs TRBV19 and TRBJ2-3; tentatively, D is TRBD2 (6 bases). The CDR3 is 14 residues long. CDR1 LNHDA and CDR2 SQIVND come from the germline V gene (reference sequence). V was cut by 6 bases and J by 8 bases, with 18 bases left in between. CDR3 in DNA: TGTGCCAGTAGAAGAGGGGCAGCGGGCGGTACGCAGTATTTT. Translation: CASRRGAAGGTQYF. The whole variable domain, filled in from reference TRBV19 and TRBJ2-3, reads DGGITQSPKYLFRKEGQNVTLSCEQNLNHDAMYWYRQDPGQGLRLIYYSQIVNDFQKGDIAEGYSVSREKKESFPLTVTSAQKNPTAFYLCASRRGAAGGTQYFGPGTRLTVL.

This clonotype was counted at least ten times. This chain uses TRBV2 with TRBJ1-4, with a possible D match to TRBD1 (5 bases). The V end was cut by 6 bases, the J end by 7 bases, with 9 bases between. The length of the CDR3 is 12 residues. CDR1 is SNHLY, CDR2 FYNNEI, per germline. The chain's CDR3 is CASRPDSEKLFF. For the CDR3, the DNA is TGTGCCAGCAGACCAGACAGTGAAAAACTGTTTTTT.

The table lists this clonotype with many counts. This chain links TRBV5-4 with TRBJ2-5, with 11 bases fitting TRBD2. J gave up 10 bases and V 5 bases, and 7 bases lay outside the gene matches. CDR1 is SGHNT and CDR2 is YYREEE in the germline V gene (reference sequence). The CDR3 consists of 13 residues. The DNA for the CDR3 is TGTGCCAGCAGTACCGGGACTAGCGGCGACCAGTACTTC. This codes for CASSTGTSGDQYF. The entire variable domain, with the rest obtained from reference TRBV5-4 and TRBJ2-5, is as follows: ETGVTQSPTHLIKTRGQQVTLRCSSQSGHNTVSWYQQALGQGPQFIFQYYREEENGRGNFPPRFSGLQFPNYSSELNVNALELDDSALYLCASSTGTSGDQYFGPGTRLLVL.

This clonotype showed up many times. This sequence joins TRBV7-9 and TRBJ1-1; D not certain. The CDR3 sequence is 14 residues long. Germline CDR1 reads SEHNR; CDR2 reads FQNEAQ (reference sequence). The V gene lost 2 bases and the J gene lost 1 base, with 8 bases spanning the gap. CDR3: CASSLLSENTEAFF. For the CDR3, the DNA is TGTGCCAGCAGCTTATTGTCAGAGAACACTGAAGCTTTCTTT.

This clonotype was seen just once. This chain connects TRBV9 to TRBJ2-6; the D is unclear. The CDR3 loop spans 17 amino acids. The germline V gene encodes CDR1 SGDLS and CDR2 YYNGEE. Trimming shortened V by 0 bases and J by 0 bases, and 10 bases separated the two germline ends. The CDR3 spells CASSVAPVTSGANVLTF. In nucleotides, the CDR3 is TGTGCCAGCAGCGTAGCTCCGGTGACCTCTGGGGCCAACGTCCTGACTTTC.

Here the CDR3 DNA reads TGCAGTGCCCAATCCCCCCAGGATCTCCAATCCTATGAGCAGTTCTTC. The encoded protein is CSAQSPQDLQSYEQFF. V and J are TRBV20-1 and TRBJ2-1; D unclear. The CDR3 runs 16 residues. Looked up from germline, CDR1 is DFQATT and CDR2 is SNEGSKA (reference sequence). The germline V and J ends were trimmed by 6 bases and 8 bases, with 26 bases remaining between them.

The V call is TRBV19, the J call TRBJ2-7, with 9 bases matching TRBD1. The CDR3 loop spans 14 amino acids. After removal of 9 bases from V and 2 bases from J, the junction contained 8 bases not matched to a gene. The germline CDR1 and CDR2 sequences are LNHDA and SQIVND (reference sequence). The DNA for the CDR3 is TGTGCCAGCTCCCACAGGGGGCGCCCCTACGAGCAGTACTTC. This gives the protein CASSHRGRPYEQYF.

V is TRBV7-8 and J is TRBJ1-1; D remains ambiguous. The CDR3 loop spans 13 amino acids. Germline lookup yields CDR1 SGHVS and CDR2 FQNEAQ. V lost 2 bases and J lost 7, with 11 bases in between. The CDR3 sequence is CASSLSPPLEAFF. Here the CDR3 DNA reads TGTGCCAGCAGCTTAAGTCCCCCCCTTGAAGCTTTCTTT.

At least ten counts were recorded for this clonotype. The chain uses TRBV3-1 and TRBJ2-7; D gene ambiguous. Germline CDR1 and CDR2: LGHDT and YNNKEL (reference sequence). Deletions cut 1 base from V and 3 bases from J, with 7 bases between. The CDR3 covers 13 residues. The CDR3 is CASSQGPFYEQYF. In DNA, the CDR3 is TGTGCCAGCAGCCAAGGACCGTTCTACGAGCAGTACTTC.

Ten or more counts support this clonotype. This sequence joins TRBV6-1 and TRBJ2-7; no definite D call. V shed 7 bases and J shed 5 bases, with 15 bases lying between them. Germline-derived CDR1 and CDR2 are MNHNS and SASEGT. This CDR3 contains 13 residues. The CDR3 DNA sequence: TGTGCCAGCAACCTAAGGGCCCTGGACGAGCAGTACTTC. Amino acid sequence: CASNLRALDEQYF.

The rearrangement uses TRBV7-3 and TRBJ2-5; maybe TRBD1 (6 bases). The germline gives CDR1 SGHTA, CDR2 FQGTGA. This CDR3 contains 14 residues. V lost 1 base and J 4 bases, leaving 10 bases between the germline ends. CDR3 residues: CASSLNGGRETQYF. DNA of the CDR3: TGTGCCAGCAGCTTAAATGGGGGCCGAGAGACCCAGTACTTC.

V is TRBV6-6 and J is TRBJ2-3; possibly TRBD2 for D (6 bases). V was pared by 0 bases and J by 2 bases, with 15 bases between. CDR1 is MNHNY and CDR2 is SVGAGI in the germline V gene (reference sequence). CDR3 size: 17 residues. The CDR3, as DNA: TGTGCCAGCAGTTACTCGACTAGAGGTGGGACCACAGATACGCAGTATTTT. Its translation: CASSYSTRGGTTDTQYF.

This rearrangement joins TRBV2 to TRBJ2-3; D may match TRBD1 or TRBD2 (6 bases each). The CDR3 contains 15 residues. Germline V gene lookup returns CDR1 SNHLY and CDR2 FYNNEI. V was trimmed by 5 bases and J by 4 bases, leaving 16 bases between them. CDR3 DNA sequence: TGTGCCAGCAGTAATGAAGGGGGAGGCGCAGATACGCAGTATTTT. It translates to CASSNEGGGADTQYF.

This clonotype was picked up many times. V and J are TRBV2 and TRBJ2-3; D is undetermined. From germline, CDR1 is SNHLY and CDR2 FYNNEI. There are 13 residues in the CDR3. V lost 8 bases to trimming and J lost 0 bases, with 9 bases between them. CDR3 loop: CASDKTSTDTQYF. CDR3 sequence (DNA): TGTGCCAGCGATAAAACTAGCACAGATACGCAGTATTTT.

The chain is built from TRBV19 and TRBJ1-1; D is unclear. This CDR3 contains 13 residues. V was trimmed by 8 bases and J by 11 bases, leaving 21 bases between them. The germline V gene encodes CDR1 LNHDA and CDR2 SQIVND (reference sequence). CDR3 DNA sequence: TGTGCCAGTCAACCCACCGCCGAGGTAGAGGCTTTCTTT. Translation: CASQPTAEVEAFF.

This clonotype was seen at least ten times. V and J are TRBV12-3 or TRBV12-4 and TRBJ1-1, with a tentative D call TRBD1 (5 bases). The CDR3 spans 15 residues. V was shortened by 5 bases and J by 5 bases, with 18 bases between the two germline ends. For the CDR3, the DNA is TGTGCCAGCAGTCCCCGCCAGGTTGGACAAACTGAAGCTTTCTTT. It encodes CASSPRQVGQTEAFF.

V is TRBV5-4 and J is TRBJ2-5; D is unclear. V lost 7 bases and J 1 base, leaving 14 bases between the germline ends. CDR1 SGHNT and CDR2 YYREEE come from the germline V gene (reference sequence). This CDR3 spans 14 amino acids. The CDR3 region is CASRRALTQETQYF. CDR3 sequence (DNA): TGTGCCAGCCGTCGGGCTCTGACCCAAGAGACCCAGTACTTC.

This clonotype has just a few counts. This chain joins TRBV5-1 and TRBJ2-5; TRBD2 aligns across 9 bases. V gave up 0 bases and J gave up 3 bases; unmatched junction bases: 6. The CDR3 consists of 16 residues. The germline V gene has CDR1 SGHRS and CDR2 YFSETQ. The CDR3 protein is CASSLVGGGGEETQYF. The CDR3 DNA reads TGCGCCAGCAGCTTGGTTGGCGGGGGGGGAGAAGAGACCCAGTACTTC.